Listed below are T cell receptor beta chains from one sample, sequenced in a study of type 1 regulatory T cells. Their antigens are not known. TCRdb called the reads again in MiXCR, with one record for every CDR3 protein. The top ten hold about 14% of the sample, which has more than 20,000 distinct CDR3 sequences, around 70% seen once. Sample: cultured T cells, either the whole culture or a sorted T cell fraction (not recorded which). Receptors were obtained from a human donor in good health. Both conserved end residues are part of each CDR3. D genes are given only for firm matches. Size values are once, few and many counts, or a class for expanded clones, and some rows have none.

DNA,CDR3,D,J,V,size
TGTGCCAGCAGAGCCACAGGGGGAGCTAACTATGGCTACACCTTC,CASRATGGANYGYTF,TRBD1,TRBJ1-2,TRBV27,-
TGTGCCAGCAGCCAAGAACCTAGCCACACCGGGGAGCTGTTTTTT,CASSQEPSHTGELFF,-,TRBJ2-2,TRBV4-2,-
TGTGCCAGCAGCTTAGCGCTAGCTAATGAGCAGTTCTTC,CASSLALANEQFF,-,TRBJ2-1,TRBV7-9,once
TGCGCCAGCAGCCAAGATCTGAGCCTTGAAGCTTTCTTT,CASSQDLSLEAFF,-,TRBJ1-1,TRBV4-3,-
TGTGCCAGCAGTTCGAACAGGGAAGAGACCCAGTACTTC,CASSSNREETQYF,-,TRBJ2-5,TRBV6-6,-
TGTGCCAGCACCCCGACAGGCCCGGGGAACACTGAAGCTTTCTTT,CASTPTGPGNTEAFF,-,TRBJ1-1,TRBV12-3/TRBV12-4,-
TGTGCCAGCAGTGAAACCCAGGGTTTGGGCGAGCAGTACTTC,CASSETQGLGEQYF,-,TRBJ2-7,TRBV2,-
TGTGCCAGCAGTTTATCTAGACAGGGGGGAACCGAAGGCTACACCTTC,CASSLSRQGGTEGYTF,TRBD1,TRBJ1-2,TRBV12-3/TRBV12-4,-
TGCGCCAGCAGCTTGGAGGGCAGACTCCTAACGAACACCGGGGAGCTGTTTTTT,CASSLEGRLLTNTGELFF,-,TRBJ2-2,TRBV5-1,-
TGTGCCAACCTAGCGGGGGCCTCCTACAATGAGCAGTTCTTC,CANLAGASYNEQFF,TRBD2,TRBJ2-1,TRBV2,-
TGTGCCAGCAGGACTAGTTTCCACGAGCAGTACTTC,CASRTSFHEQYF,-,TRBJ2-7,TRBV2,-
TGCGCCAGCAGCTCAGGACAGTCTAGCACAGATACGCAGTATTTT,CASSSGQSSTDTQYF,-,TRBJ2-3,TRBV4-1,-
TGTGCCAGCAGCTTCGGGGGGCGCGAAGAGACCCAGTACTTC,CASSFGGREETQYF,-,TRBJ2-5,TRBV7-7,-
TGTGCCAGCAGCTTAGAGAGCGGGGCGGTTCAGTTCTTC,CASSLESGAVQFF,TRBD2,TRBJ2-1,TRBV11-2,-
TGTGCCAGCAGCTTAGTCCCAGGGAGGAACACTGAAGCTTTCTTT,CASSLVPGRNTEAFF,-,TRBJ1-1,TRBV7-2,-
TGTGCCAGCTCCTCTCTGGGGCTAGCGGACAATGAGCAGTTCTTC,CASSSLGLADNEQFF,TRBD2,TRBJ2-1,TRBV27,few
TGCAGTGCACTGGGGGACACCGGGGAGCTGTTTTTT,CSALGDTGELFF,-,TRBJ2-2,TRBV20-1,few
TGCAGTGCTAGGACTAGCGGGGGGCCTTACAATGAGCAGTTCTTC,CSARTSGGPYNEQFF,TRBD2,TRBJ2-1,TRBV20-1,once
TGTGCCAGCATCCCCGGGCTTCCCGGCACCGGGGAGCTGTTTTTT,CASIPGLPGTGELFF,-,TRBJ2-2,TRBV12-3/TRBV12-4,-
TGTGCCAGCAGCCCCCTTCCGAGACAGCGAGTTTTGTACCAAGAGACCCAGTACTTC,CASSPLPRQRVLYQETQYF,-,TRBJ2-5,TRBV7-9,-
TGTGCCACCAGCAGAGCAGGGGGGCCCCAGCAGTTCTTC,CATSRAGGPQQFF,-,TRBJ2-1,TRBV15,-
TGCGCCAGCAGCCTTATAGCGGGGGGTATGGAGACCCAGTACTTC,CASSLIAGGMETQYF,TRBD2,TRBJ2-5,TRBV5-1,medium-sized
TGTGCCAGCAGTAGACAGGGCGTCAATCAGCCCCAGCATTTT,CASSRQGVNQPQHF,TRBD1,TRBJ1-5,TRBV2,-
TGTGCCAGCACCGGGGGGAACGAGCAGTACTTC,CASTGGNEQYF,TRBD2,TRBJ2-7,TRBV6-6,-
TGCGCCAGCAGCCAACCCGGACTGACGAACTCTGGGGCCAACGTCCTGACTTTC,CASSQPGLTNSGANVLTF,-,TRBJ2-6,TRBV4-1,-
TGTGCCAGCAGTTTAAACTCCAGACTAAGCCTTAGCACAGATACGCAGTATTTT,CASSLNSRLSLSTDTQYF,-,TRBJ2-3,TRBV12-3/TRBV12-4,-
TGCGCCAGCAGCTTCCCGACTAGCGGGGCGCCGCGGAAGCAGTTCTTC,CASSFPTSGAPRKQFF,TRBD2,TRBJ2-1,TRBV5-1,-
TGTGCCAGCTCACCCCTAGCGGGGGATCAAGATACGCAGTATTTT,CASSPLAGDQDTQYF,TRBD2,TRBJ2-3,TRBV18,-
TGCGCCAGCAGCTTGGAGACGTCCTACAATGAGCAGTTCTTC,CASSLETSYNEQFF,-,TRBJ2-1,TRBV5-1,-